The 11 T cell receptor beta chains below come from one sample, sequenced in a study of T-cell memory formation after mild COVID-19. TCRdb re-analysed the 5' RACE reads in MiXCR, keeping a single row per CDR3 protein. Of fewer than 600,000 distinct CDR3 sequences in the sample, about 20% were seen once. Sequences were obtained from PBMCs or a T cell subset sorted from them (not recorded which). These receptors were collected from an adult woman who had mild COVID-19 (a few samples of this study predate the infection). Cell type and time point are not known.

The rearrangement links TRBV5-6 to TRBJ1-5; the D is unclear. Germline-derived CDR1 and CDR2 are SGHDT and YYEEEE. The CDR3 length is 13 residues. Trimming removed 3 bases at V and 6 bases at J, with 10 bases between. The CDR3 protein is CASSSNRGQPQHF. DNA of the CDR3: TGTGCCAGCAGCTCAAATCGGGGTCAGCCCCAGCATTTT.

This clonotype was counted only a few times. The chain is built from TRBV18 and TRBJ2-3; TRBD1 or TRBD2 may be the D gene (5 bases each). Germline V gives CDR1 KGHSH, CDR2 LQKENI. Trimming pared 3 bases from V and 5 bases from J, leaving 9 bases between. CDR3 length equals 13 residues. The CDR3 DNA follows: TGTGCCAGCTCACCTGGGGCGGGAGATACGCAGTATTTT. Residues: CASSPGAGDTQYF.

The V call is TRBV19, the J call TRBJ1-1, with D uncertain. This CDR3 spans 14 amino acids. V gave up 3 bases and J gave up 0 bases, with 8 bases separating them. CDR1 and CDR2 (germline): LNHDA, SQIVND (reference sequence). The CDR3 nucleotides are TGTGCCAGTAGTATTTGGAGCATGAACACTGAAGCTTTCTTT. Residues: CASSIWSMNTEAFF.

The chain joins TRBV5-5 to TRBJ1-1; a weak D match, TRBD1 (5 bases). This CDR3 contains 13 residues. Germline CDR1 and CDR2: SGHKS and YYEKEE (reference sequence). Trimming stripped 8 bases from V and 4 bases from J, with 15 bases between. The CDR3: CASAHRGLTEAFF. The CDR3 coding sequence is TGTGCCAGTGCACATCGGGGACTCACTGAAGCTTTCTTT.

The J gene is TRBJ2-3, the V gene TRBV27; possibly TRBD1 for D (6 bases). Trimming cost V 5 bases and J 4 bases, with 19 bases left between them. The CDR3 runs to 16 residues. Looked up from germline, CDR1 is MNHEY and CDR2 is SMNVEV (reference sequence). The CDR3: CASSPGIQGDPDTQYF. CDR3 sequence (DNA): TGTGCCAGCAGTCCCGGAATACAGGGTGACCCAGATACGCAGTATTTT.

CDR3 nucleotides: TGTGCCAGTGGCAGCGGGAGAGGATACGAGCAGTACTTC. Translation: CASGSGRGYEQYF. V gene TRBV19 combines with J gene TRBJ2-7, with 8 bases that match TRBD2. CDR1 and CDR2 (germline): LNHDA, SQIVND (reference sequence). The ends lost 8 bases at V and 4 bases at J; junction bases unmatched: 7. The CDR3 totals 13 residues.

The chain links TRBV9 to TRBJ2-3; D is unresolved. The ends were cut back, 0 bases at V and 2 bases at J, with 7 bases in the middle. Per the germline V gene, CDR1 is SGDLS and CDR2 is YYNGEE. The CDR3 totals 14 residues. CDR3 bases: TGTGCCAGCAGCGTAGGTGGGGACACAGATACGCAGTATTTT. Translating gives CASSVGGDTDTQYF.

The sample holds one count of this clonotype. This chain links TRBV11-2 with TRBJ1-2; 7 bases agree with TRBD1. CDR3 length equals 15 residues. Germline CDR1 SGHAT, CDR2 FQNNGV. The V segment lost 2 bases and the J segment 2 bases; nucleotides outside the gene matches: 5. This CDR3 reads CASSLSPTGNYGYTF. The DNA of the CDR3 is TGTGCCAGCAGCTTATCCCCGACAGGGAACTATGGCTACACCTTC.

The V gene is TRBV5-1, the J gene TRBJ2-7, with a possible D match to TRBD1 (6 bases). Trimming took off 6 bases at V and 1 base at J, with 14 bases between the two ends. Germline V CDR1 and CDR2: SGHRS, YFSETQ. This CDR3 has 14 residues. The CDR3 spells CASTEGDGSYEQYF. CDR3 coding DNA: TGCGCCAGCACTGAGGGGGACGGTTCCTACGAGCAGTACTTC.

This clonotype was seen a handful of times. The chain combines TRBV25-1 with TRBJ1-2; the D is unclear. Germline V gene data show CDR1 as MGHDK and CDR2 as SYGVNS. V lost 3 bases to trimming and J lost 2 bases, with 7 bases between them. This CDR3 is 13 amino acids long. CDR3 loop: CASSELGNYGYTF. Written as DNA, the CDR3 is TGTGCCAGCAGTGAGTTGGGGAACTATGGCTACACCTTC.

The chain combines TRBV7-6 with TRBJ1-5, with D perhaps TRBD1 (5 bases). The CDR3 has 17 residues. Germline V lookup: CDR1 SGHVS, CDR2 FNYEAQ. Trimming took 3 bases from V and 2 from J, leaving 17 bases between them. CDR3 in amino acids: CASSLERGPRGNQPQHF. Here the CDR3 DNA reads TGTGCCAGCAGCTTGGAACGGGGCCCCAGGGGCAATCAGCCCCAGCATTTT.